This TCR beta chain was sequenced for a study of blood T cell repertoires in COVID-19 (TCRdb year 2020). For the wider study: The collaborator samples originated in the United States, Italy and Spain and spanned the acute and convalescent phases of COVID-19. Sample metadata almost always included a de-identified subject ID, COVID-19 status, age in years and sex. The repertoires were made available in a free public database intended to serve as a resource for research on the immune response to SARS-CoV-2. The prospective study material was composed of cDNA or gDNA derived from T cells, B-cell-depleted T cells, or PBMCs. Where HLA class I and class II types were available, the types were taken from metadata supplied by the sample provider, not from assay-based typing. The samples were drawn from the first 160 participants of the ongoing ImmuneRACE study and from 950 to 1,500 subjects provided by 6 global collaborators. Deeply sampled blood TCRbeta repertoires from subjects exposed to, actively infected with, or recovered from COVID-19 were included in the dataset.

Points on this clone: Its antigen target is currently unknown. The junction departs from germline at one end; a sequencing error may be responsible.

In Seattle, one collaborating source enrolled patients while the infection was active and tracked those patients longitudinally over the course of disease. The collaborating institutions used their own protocols to collect whole blood in K2EDTA tubes. For TCRbeta analysis, collaborators shipped samples as frozen whole blood, isolated PBMCs, or DNA extracted from either of those sample types. Counted from cysteine to phenylalanine, this CDR3 has 13 amino acids. CDR3 DNA only is kept here, 39 bases in frame from base 1. Via the germline V gene (reference sequence), CDR1 is SSHAT and CDR2 FNYEAQ. Study-wide conclusions, independent of this receptor: The quantity of clinical and demographic metadata differed by source and by participant and was supplied without curation.

The immunoSEQ Assay, a bias-controlled multiplex PCR, was used to amplify TCRbeta CDR3 regions from genomic DNA. In the authors' own workflow: The number of nucleated cells in each sample was estimated by amplification of reference gene primers within the assay. Sequence reads were collapsed and filtered to measure the absolute abundance of every unique TCRbeta CDR3 rearrangement. For each sample, productive Simpson clonality was calculated as the square root of Simpson's diversity index across productive rearrangements. TCRdb mirrors the immuneACCESS table, restricted to in-frame sequences. Some clones are absent from its copies; in checked studies, under half trace to an unresolved V gene, and the reason for the others is unknown. V, J and clone size were drawn from that table, and D and trimming were deduced from the DNA. The sample has 300,000 to 450,000 clones on record, around 87% of them singletons. 2.3% of the sample belongs to the ten largest clones.

The rearranged chain carries TRBV7-7 and TRBJ2-7, and TRBD1 aligns with 9 junction nucleotides. Sequencing was performed on peripheral blood. The receptor was isolated from a woman in her sixties or seventies with COVID-19, enrolled during active disease. The nucleotide sequence reads TGTGCTAGCAGCCCGGACAGGGGCAGCGAGCAGTACTTC. It is translated as CASSPDRGSEQYF.